This T cell receptor (beta chain) was captured in a study of T cell responses to AZD1222 COVID-19 vaccine. Study results and limitations: The study sampled repertoires only after the peak T cell response. The donor cohort was predominantly white British with a female majority, and clonal diversity may have been underestimated.

TCRdb keeps only in-frame clones here, not all; method: immunoSEQ multiplex PCR. The data contain 55,000 to 90,000 clones, about four fifths of them singletons. This clone came up a few times. The target antigen is unknown. Germline CDR1 SGHDT, CDR2 YYEEEE. This CDR3 is built from 14 residues. V shed 0 bases, J shed 5 bases, and the junction held 2 bases outside the gene matches. The sequence derives from an adult in good health. The sequences come from peripheral blood, collected on day 0 of AZD1222 vaccination. This chain connects TRBV5-6 to TRBJ1-5; 7 bases align to TRBD1. This CDR3 reads CASSLGQGHQPQHF. CDR3 sequence (DNA): TGTGCCAGCAGCTTGGGACAGGGCCATCAGCCCCAGCATTTT. Full variable domain (outside the CDR3, taken from reference TRBV5-6 and TRBJ1-5): DAGVTQSPTHLIKTRGQQVTLRCSPKSGHDTVSWYQQALGQGPQFIFQYYEEEERQRGNFPDRFSGHQFPNYSSELNVNALLLGDSALYLCASSLGQGHQPQHFGDGTRLSIL.